The T cell receptor beta chain described here comes from a study of CXCR3-negative and CXCR3-positive naive CD8 T cells. Study outcomes and limitations: After cryopreservation, expression of CXCR3 was partially reduced, and most assays were run with fresh PBMCs. Surface CD5 was comparable between naive subsets; TCR strength was inferred from TRB CDR3 properties.

Sorts that each held 300,000 or so cells were run in triplicate for every CD8+ T cell subset. With regard to this clonotype: The antigen remains unidentified.

TRB cDNA libraries were made by UMI-labeled 5' RACE. Following a re-call of the 5' RACE reads, TCRdb has one entry per CDR3 protein and lacks DNA. This repertoire comprises 40,000 to 45,000 distinct CDR3 sequences; its ten largest clones make up roughly 8%. This CDR3 comprises 15 residues. In germline, CDR1 is SGHVS, CDR2 FNYEAQ. Sequenced input: memory CD8+ T cells from blood. The rearrangement links TRBV7-6 to TRBJ2-7; TCRdb gives TRBD1 as the D gene, but with no DNA this cannot be confirmed. The sequence was collected from a human donor in good health. Some clones in this sample may be carry-over from other donors' samples. This CDR3 is CASSPQDRGRYEQYF.